Listed below are T cell receptor beta chains from one sample, sequenced in a study of liver allograft versus peripheral blood T cells. One entry per CDR3 protein results from TCRdb running MiXCR on the reads. Here the sample spans roughly 3,500 distinct CDR3 sequences, around 19% being singletons. The receptors were gathered from a human patient who had a liver transplant. Part of the T cells may come from the graft donor. The CDR3 runs from the conserved cysteine through the conserved F or W.

TRBV7-9 CASSLAGTGNTEAFF
TRBV28 CASSPVLAGSNEQYF
TRBV15 CATSRVLGQGVYTTNEKLFF
TRBV5-6 CASSLMQGTDTQYF
TRBV7-9 CASSPPTGPNNNEQFF
TRBV20-1 CSASRQYEQYF
TRBV10-3 CAISLSLVYEQYF
TRBV10-3 CAISELTDNLPSGNTIYF
TRBV7-9 CASSFLGTEAFF
TRBV28 CASSRTYEQYF
TRBV28 CASSDGQGGGNEKLFF
TRBV9 CASSVEEGVAEEQYF
TRBV7-3 CASSLGGQGMNTEAFF
TRBV7-9 CASSPDTSNEQFF
TRBV4-2 CASSQDGTGLRYEQYF
TRBV7-9 CASSFMAVNEKLFF
TRBV19 CASHWTGVDQPQHF
TRBV19 CASSWGSSSYNEQFF
TRBV19 CASSDRDPYEQYF
TRBV6-5 CASSYGQGRQETQYF
TRBV10-3 CATSIRLAEADTQYF
TRBV2 CASRGGTGARRTQHF
TRBV28 CASSWGERNQPQHF
TRBV9 CASSLRELSADTQYF
TRBV11-3 CASSLRVNEQFF
TRBV18 CASSPRTGTRYEQYF
TRBV5-6 CASSMDRVSWADTQYF
TRBV28 CASSLTGETYEQYF